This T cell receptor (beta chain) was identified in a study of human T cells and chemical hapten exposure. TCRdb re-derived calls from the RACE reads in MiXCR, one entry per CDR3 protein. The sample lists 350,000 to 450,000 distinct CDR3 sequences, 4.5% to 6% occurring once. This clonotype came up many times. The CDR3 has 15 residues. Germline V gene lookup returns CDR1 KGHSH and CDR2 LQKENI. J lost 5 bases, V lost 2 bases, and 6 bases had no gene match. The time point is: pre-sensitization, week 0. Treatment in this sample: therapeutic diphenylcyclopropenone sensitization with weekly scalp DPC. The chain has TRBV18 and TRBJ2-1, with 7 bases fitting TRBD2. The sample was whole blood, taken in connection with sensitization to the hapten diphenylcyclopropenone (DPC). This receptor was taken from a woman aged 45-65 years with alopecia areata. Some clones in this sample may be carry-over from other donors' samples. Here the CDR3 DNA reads TGTGCCAGCTCACCAGATCCAGCGGGACACAATGAGCAGTTCTTC. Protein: CASSPDPAGHNEQFF. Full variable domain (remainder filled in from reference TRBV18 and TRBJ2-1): NAGVMQNPRHLVRRRGQEARLRCSPMKGHSHVYWYRQLPEEGLKFMVYLQKENIIDESGMPKERFSAEFPKEGPSILRIQQVVRGDSAAYFCASSPDPAGHNEQFFGPGTRLTVL.